The rows below give T cell receptor beta chains drawn from one sample of a study of vaccination effects on CD4 cells after COVID-19. Profiling relied on immunoSEQ multiplex PCR, and the TCRdb table lists in-frame clones only, not all of them. Of around 40,000 clones listed, around 74% are singletons. These receptors' antigens are unknown. Specimen: CD4+ T cells from PBMCs cultured with a peptide pool, collected before COVID-19 vaccination. The receptor set was obtained from a human donor who had a prior SARS-CoV-2 infection. Each CDR3 is given with its conserved first and last residue. The D gene is left open where the match is weak. Size tells how often a clone was seen (once, few, many) or the class of an expanded clone, and some rows leave it out.

>TRBV5-1|-|TRBJ2-7|-
TGCGCCAGCAGCTTGGTGAGGGACGAGCAGTACTTC
CASSLVRDEQYF
>TRBV7-2|-|TRBJ1-5|-
TGTGCCAGCAGCCCCGTGTTGTGGAGTAATCAGCCCCAGCATTTT
CASSPVLWSNQPQHF
>TRBV14|-|TRBJ2-2|few
TGTGCCAGCAGCCAAGATTTGGAGGGGGAGCTGTTTTTT
CASSQDLEGELFF
>TRBV7-9|-|TRBJ1-3|few
TGTGCCAGCAGCTTAGTCCTCTCCTCTGGAAACACCATATATTTT
CASSLVLSSGNTIYF
>TRBV7-2|TRBD2|TRBJ2-7|-
TGTGCCAGCAGCTTAAAAAAGCGGGGGGCCTACGAGCAGTACTTC
CASSLKKRGAYEQYF
>TRBV18|TRBD1|TRBJ1-6|-
TGTGCCAGCTCACCTTACAGGGGTTCCTCACCCCTCCACTTT
CASSPYRGSSPLHF
>TRBV30|-|TRBJ1-4|-
TGTGCCTCCCGCAGGTCGTCTAATGAAAAACTGTTTTTT
CASRRSSNEKLFF
>TRBV5-8|-|TRBJ1-2|-
TGTGCCAGCAGCCATAGAACAGGGAACTATGGCTACACCTTC
CASSHRTGNYGYTF
>TRBV2|TRBD2|TRBJ2-5|-
TGTGCCAGCAGTGTTCGGACTAGGGAGACCCAGTACTTC
CASSVRTRETQYF
>TRBV2|-|TRBJ1-1|-
TGTGCCAGCAGCCCCGGGGGAGGGGGGGGAACTGAAGCTTTCTTT
CASSPGGGGGTEAFF
>TRBV6-5|-|TRBJ1-1|-
TGTGCCAGCAGTCGACAGGCAGGTGAAGCTTTCTTT
CASSRQAGEAFF
>TRBV2|-|TRBJ2-1|-
TGTGCCAGCATTAGAGCTCTCTACAATGAGCAGTTCTTC
CASIRALYNEQFF
>TRBV4-1|TRBD1|TRBJ2-1|few
TGCGCCAGCAGCCATCCCGGGACAGGGAAATCTGAGCAGTTCTTC
CASSHPGTGKSEQFF
>TRBV3-1/TRBV3-2|-|TRBJ2-7|-
TGTGCCAGCAGCCCCCGGACTTCGGGCTACGAGCAGTACTTC
CASSPRTSGYEQYF
>TRBV2|TRBD1|TRBJ1-1|-
TGTGCCAGCAGTAAAACTGGACAGGGGGTTTATGGCACTGAAGCTTTCTTT
CASSKTGQGVYGTEAFF
>TRBV5-4|TRBD1|TRBJ1-6|-
TGTGCCAGCAGGCGGACCGGGACAGGGGGCGATTCACCCCTCCACTTT
CASRRTGTGGDSPLHF
>TRBV7-2|TRBD2|TRBJ2-7|-
TGTGCGGCGGGGGGCTCCTACGAGCAGTACTTC
CAAGGSYEQYF
>TRBV28|-|TRBJ2-7|-
TGTGCCAGCATCCCAAGGGGGTCCGCCTACGAGCAGTACTTC
CASIPRGSAYEQYF